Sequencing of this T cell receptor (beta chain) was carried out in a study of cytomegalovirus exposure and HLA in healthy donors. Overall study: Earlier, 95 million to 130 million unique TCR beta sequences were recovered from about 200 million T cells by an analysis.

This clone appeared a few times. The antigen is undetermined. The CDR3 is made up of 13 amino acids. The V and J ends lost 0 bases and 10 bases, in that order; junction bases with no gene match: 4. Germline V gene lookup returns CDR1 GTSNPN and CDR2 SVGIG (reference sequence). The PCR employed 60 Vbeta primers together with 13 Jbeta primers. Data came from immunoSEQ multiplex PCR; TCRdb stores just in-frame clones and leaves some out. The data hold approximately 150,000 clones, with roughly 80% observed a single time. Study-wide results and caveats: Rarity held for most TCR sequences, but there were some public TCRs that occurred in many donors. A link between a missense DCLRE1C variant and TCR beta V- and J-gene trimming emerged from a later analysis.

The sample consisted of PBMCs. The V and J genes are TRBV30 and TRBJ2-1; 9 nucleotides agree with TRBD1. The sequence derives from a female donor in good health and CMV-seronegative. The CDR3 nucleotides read TGTGCCTGGAGTGTACAGGGGGCAGGGGAGCAGTTCTTC. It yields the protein CAWSVQGAGEQFF. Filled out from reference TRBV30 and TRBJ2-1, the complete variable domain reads SQTIHQWPATLVQPVGSPLSLECTVEGTSNPNLYWYRQAAGRGLQLLFYSVGIGQISSEVPQNLSASRPQDRQFILSSKKLLLSDSGFYLCAWSVQGAGEQFFGPGTRLTVL.